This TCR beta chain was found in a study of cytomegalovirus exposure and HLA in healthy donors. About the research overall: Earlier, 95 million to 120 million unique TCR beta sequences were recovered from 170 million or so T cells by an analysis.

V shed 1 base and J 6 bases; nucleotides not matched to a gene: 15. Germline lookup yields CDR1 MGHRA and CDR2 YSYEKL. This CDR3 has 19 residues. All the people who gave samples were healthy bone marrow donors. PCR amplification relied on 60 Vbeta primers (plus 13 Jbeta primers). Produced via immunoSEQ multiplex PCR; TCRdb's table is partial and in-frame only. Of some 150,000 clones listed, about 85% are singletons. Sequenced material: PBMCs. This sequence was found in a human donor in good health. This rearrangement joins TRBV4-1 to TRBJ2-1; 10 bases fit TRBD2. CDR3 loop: CASSQGALAGVRIGNEQFF. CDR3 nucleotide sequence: TGCGCCAGCAGCCAAGGAGCCCTAGCGGGAGTCCGAATCGGCAATGAGCAGTTCTTC.